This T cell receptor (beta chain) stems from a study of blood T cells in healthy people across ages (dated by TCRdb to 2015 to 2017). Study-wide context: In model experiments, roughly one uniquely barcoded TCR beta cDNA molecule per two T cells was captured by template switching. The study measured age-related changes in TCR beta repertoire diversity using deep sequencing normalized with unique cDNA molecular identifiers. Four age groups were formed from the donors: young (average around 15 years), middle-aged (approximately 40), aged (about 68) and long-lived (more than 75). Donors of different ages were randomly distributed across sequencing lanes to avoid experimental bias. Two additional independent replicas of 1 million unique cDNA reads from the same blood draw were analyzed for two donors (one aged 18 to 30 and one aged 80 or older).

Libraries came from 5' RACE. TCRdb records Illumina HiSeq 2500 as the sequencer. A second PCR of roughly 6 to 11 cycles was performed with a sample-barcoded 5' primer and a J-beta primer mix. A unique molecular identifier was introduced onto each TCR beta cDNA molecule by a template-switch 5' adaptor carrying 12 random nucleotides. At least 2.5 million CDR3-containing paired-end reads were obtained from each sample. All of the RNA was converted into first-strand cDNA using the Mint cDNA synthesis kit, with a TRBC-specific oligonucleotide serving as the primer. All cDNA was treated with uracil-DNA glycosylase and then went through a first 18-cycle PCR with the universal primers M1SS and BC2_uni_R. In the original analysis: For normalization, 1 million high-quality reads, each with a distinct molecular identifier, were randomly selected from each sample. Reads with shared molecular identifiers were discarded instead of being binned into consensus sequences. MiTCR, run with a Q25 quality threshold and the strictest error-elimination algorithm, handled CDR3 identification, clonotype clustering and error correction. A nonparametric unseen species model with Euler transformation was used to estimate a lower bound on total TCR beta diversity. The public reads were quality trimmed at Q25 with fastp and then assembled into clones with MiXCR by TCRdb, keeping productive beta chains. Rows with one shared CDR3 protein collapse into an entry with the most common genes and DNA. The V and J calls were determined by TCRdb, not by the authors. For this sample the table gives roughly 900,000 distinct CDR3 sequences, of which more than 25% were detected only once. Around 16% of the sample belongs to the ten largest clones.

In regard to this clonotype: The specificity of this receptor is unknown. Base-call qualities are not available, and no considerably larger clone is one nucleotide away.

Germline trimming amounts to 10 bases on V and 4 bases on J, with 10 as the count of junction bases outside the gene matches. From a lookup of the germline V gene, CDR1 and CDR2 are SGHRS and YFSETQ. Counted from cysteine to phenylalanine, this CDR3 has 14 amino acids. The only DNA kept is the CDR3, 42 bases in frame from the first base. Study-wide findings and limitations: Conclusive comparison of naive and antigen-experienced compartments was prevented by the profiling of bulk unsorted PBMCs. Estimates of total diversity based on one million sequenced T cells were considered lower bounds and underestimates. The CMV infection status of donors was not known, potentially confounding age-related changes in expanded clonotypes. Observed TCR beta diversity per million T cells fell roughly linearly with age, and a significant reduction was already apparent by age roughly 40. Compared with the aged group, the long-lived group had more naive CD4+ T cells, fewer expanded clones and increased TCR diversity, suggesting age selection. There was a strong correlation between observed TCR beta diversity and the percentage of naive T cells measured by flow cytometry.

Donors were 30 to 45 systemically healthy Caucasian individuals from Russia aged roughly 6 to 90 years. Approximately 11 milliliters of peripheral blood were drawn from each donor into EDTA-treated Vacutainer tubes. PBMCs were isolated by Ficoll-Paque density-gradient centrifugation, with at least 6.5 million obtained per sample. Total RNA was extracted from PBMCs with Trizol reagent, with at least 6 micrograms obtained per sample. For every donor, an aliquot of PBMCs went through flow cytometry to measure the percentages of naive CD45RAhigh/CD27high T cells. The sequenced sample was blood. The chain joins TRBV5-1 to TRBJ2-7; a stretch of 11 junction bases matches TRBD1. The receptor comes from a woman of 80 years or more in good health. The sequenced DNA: TGCGCCGGCGGTTCCGGGACAGGGGGTTACGAGCAGTACTTC. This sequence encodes CAGGSGTGGYEQYF.